This record covers a single T cell receptor (beta chain). This clone qualifies as medium-sized (0.01 to 0.1%). It has no known antigen specificity. No base qualities exist here, and no much larger clone lies one base off it. The data originate from a study of T cells in localized non-small cell lung cancer (dated by TCRdb to between 2020 and 2021). Background on the whole study: T cell repertoires of approximately 250 early-stage NSCLC patients were analyzed, with tumors being compared against uninvolved tumor-adjacent lungs. The cohort comprised around 240 treatment-naïve NSCLC patients with resected, localized lung tumors. NSCLC patients had a mean age of approximately 66 years, and around 140 were male and 107 female.

Results the study describes overall, beyond this receptor: Because multi-region tumor sequencing was not done, intratumor heterogeneity could not be ruled out. Since the design was exploratory, TCR variables were selected using unadjusted p-values with no false-discovery rate correction. Uninvolved tumor-adjacent lung showed the highest T cell clonality, higher than tumor, which suggests more focused antigenic responses in the adjacent lung. Longer overall survival was associated with higher blood T cell density, whereas shorter survival was associated with higher adjacent-lung clonality. Of the top 100 tumor clones, a median of 57 were detected in paired uninvolved adjacent lung; 28 were also among that lung's top 100.

Uninvolved adjacent lung was taken at least 2 cm from the tumor margin and confirmed free of atypia by two independent pathologists. At diagnosis, peripheral blood, uninvolved tumor-adjacent lung and tumor were collected and stored as a combination of fresh-frozen and FFPE material. TCR beta CDR3 regions were sequenced from DNA using the immunoSEQ Assay. In the original analysis: T cell density was computed as TCR beta template counts normalized to usable DNA estimated by amplifying housekeeping genes. Richness was estimated using the preseqR package, with extrapolation to 400,000 templates for PBMC samples and to 120,000 templates for tissue samples. Clonality was defined by subtracting Pielou's evenness from one. To identify tissue-enriched TCRs, differential abundance testing was run on productive amino-acid clonotypes with a minimum total count of 5 and an alpha of 0.1. The Jaccard Index and the Morisita Overlap Index were used to measure how much the repertoires overlapped between compartments. TCR beta CDR3s were clustered by GLIPH together with public tetramer-defined viral CDR3s, and at least three viral sequences plus V-gene enrichment were required for viral motifs. TCRdb mirrors the immuneACCESS table, restricted to in-frame sequences. Some clones are absent from its copies; in checked studies, under half trace to an unresolved V gene, and the reason for the others is unknown. The V and J calls and the clone size are those of that table, but D and trimming were determined from the DNA. Across this sample there are more than 850 clones, with about 20% seen only once. In total, the top ten clones hold 8.5% to 10% of the sample.

From its cysteine to its phenylalanine, the CDR3 spans 14 amino acids. Only the CDR3 portion is preserved as DNA: 42 bases, with reading frame beginning at the first base. Sequences SGHNT (CDR1) and YENEEA (CDR2) are obtained from the germline V gene. V is clipped by 4 bases and J by 7 bases, and the sequence between their germline boundaries is 16 bases long. The chain employs TRBV11-3 and TRBJ1-1, and perhaps TRBD1 as D gene, on 6 matching bases. This receptor was identified in a female donor older than 55 with stage I lung adenocarcinoma. The starting material was normal lung tissue next to the tumor, obtained before any cancer treatment. The CDR3 sequence is CASSWRQVLIEAFF. The nucleotides are TGTGCCAGCAGCTGGAGACAGGTTCTAATTGAAGCTTTCTTT.